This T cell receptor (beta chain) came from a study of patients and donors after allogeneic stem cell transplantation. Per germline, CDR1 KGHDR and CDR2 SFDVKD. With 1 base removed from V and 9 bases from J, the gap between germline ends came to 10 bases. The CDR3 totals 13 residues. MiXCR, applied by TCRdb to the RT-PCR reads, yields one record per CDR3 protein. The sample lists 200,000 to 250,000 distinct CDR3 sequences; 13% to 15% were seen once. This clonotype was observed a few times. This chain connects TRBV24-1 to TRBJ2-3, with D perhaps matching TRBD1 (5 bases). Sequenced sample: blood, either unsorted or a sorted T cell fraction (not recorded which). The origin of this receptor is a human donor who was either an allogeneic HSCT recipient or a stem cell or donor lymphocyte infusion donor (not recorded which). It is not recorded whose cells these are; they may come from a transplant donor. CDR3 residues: CATSDFRVGTQYF. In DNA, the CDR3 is TGTGCCACCAGTGATTTCAGGGTTGGAACGCAGTATTTT.